Each of the 2 T cell receptor beta chains below was sequenced from the same sample in a study of neurological immune-mediated disorders. A single record per CDR3 protein comes from TCRdb applying MiXCR to the 5' RACE reads. The table lists approximately 20,000 distinct CDR3 sequences, under 35% of them singletons. Sequenced sample: PBMCs. These receptors were collected from a man between 45 and 60 years old with HTLV-1-associated myelopathy (HAM/TSP).

This clonotype was seen just once. The chain is built from TRBV9 and TRBJ2-1; 7 bases agree with TRBD1. CDR1 and CDR2 (germline): SGDLS, YYNGEE. The CDR3 runs to 13 residues. V lost 2 bases, J lost 7 bases, and 3 bases stayed unmatched. CDR3 in amino acids: CASSVEQGNEQFF. CDR3 nucleotides: TGTGCCAGCAGCGTCGAACAGGGGAATGAGCAGTTCTTC. The full variable domain, its missing parts supplied by reference TRBV9 and TRBJ2-1, is DSGVTQTPKHLITATGQRVTLRCSPRSGDLSVYWYQQSLDQGLQFLIQYYNGEERAKGNILERFSAQQFPDLHSELNLSSLELGDSALYFCASSVEQGNEQFFGPGTRLTVL.

The chain carries TRBV5-1 and TRBJ2-5; 15 nucleotides agree with TRBD2. The trim removed 4 bases at V and 4 bases at J, leaving 11 bases unmatched. Germline-derived CDR1 and CDR2 are SGHRS and YFSETQ. The CDR3 runs 18 residues. This chain's CDR3 is CASSRGTSGGRGPETQYF. The DNA for the CDR3 is TGCGCCAGCAGCCGAGGGACTAGCGGGGGGCGAGGACCAGAGACCCAGTACTTC.